This passage covers 2 T cell receptor beta chains from one sample sequenced in a study of CD8 T cells in ankylosing spondylitis. TCRdb reanalysed the 5' RACE reads using MiXCR and keeps one entry per CDR3 protein. The sample contains roughly 97,000 distinct CDR3 sequences, about 8% of which appear only once. Sequenced sample: blood, either unsorted or a sorted T cell fraction (not recorded which). The receptor source for this set is a male donor with ankylosing spondylitis or in good health (not recorded which).

The CDR3 DNA follows: TGTGCCAGCAGTTACAGGCCAGGGCGTAGCAATCAGCCCCAGCATTTT. Protein sequence: CASSYRPGRSNQPQHF. This chain uses TRBV6-2 or TRBV6-3 with TRBJ1-5; weak D call: TRBD1 (5 bases). Trimming took off 2 bases at V and 0 bases at J, with 11 bases between the two ends. Per germline, CDR1 MNHEY and CDR2 SVGEGT. The CDR3 has 16 residues.

This clonotype was counted at least ten times. V and J are TRBV7-3 and TRBJ2-3; D perhaps matches TRBD1 (5 bases). V was clipped by 2 bases and J by 3 bases, with 9 bases between them. Germline CDR1 and CDR2: SGHTA and FQGTGA. This CDR3 is 14 amino acids long. The CDR3 sequence: CASSLVGATDTQYF. Written as DNA, the CDR3 is TGTGCCAGCAGCTTAGTAGGGGCTACAGATACGCAGTATTTT. The full variable domain, in which reference TRBV7-3 and TRBJ2-3 provide the parts outside the CDR3, is GAGVSQTPSNKVTEKGKYVELRCDPISGHTALYWYRQSLGQGPEFLIYFQGTGAADDSGLPNDRFFAVRPEGSVSTLKIQRTERGDSAVYLCASSLVGATDTQYFGPGTRLTVL.